These 25 T cell receptor beta chains share one sample of origin, sequenced in a study of OX40 agonist ivuxolimab in advanced cancers. This table comes from immunoSEQ multiplex PCR, and its TCRdb copy is limited to in-frame clones, with some not included. There are 40,000 or so clones in the sample; around nine tenths occur only once, and approximately 39% lies in the top ten. Sequences were derived from CD4+ or CD8+ T cells sorted from blood, sampled in a trial of the OX40 agonist ivuxolimab. These TCRs come from an adult with an advanced solid tumor such as melanoma, head and neck, liver or kidney cancer.

This chain joins TRBV5-1 and TRBJ1-1; 7 bases map to TRBD1. CDR3 size: 17 residues. Looked up from germline, CDR1 is SGHRS and CDR2 is YFSETQ. V lost 0 bases, J lost 1 base, and 9 bases stayed unmatched. CDR3: CASSLDRGGGRNTEAFF. The CDR3 DNA reads TGCGCCAGCAGCTTGGATCGAGGGGGCGGGCGGAACACTGAAGCTTTCTTT. Supplemented by reference TRBV5-1 and TRBJ1-1, the full variable domain reads KAGVTQTPRYLIKTRGQQVTLSCSPISGHRSVSWYQQTPGQGLQFLFEYFSETQRNKGNFPGRFSGRQFSNSRSEMNVSTLELGDSALYLCASSLDRGGGRNTEAFFGQGTRLTVV.

This clone has a single count. The V gene is TRBV7-6, the J gene TRBJ2-1; D unclear. Germline CDR1 reads SGHVS; CDR2 reads FNYEAQ. With 0 bases removed from V and 0 bases from J, the gap between germline ends came to 6 bases. The CDR3 totals 15 residues. The CDR3 is CASSLAPSSYNEQFF. The CDR3 coding sequence is TGTGCCAGCAGCTTAGCCCCCAGCTCCTACAATGAGCAGTTCTTC.

This chain uses TRBV14 with TRBJ1-3; tentative D call: TRBD1 (5 bases). CDR1 is SGHDN and CDR2 is FVKESK in the germline V gene. The CDR3 has 13 residues. V was pared by 3 bases and J by 3 bases, with 6 bases between. The CDR3 region is CASSQGVGNTIYF. CDR3 nucleotide sequence: TGTGCCAGCAGCCAGGGGGTTGGAAACACCATATATTTT. Full variable domain (outside the CDR3, taken from reference TRBV14 and TRBJ1-3): EAGVTQFPSHSVIEKGQTVTLRCDPISGHDNLYWYRRVMGKEIKFLLHFVKESKQDESGMPNNRFLAERTGGTYSTLKVQPAELEDSGVYFCASSQGVGNTIYFGEGSWLTVV.

The chain has TRBV2 and TRBJ2-7, with D perhaps TRBD1 or TRBD2 (5 bases each). The CDR3 covers 14 residues. V dropped 7 bases and J dropped 2 bases, with 15 bases sitting between them. Per germline, CDR1 SNHLY and CDR2 FYNNEI. CDR3 loop: CASTGDPGAYEQYF. The CDR3 DNA sequence: TGTGCCAGCACCGGGGACCCCGGCGCCTACGAGCAGTACTTC. The whole variable domain, filled in from reference TRBV2 and TRBJ2-7, reads EPEVTQTPSHQVTQMGQEVILRCVPISNHLYFYWYRQILGQKVEFLVSFYNNEISEKSEIFDDQFSVERPDGSNFTLKIRSTKLEDSAMYFCASTGDPGAYEQYFGPGTRLTVT.

This clone was detected only a few times. The chain employs TRBV6-5 and TRBJ2-1, with D tentatively TRBD1 (6 bases). With 4 bases removed from V and 7 bases from J, the gap between germline ends came to 11 bases. The CDR3 extends over 13 amino acids. Germline CDR1 MNHEY, CDR2 SVGAGI. The CDR3 DNA follows: TGTGCCAGCAGTTTACAGGGAGCGAATGAGCAGTTCTTC. Amino acid sequence: CASSLQGANEQFF.

The V and J genes are TRBV18 and TRBJ1-1; no firm D call. CDR3 length: 13 amino acids. Trimming removed 0 bases from V and 3 bases from J, with 5 bases in between. Germline lookup yields CDR1 KGHSH and CDR2 LQKENI. CDR3 region: CASSPPGYTEAFF. DNA for the CDR3: TGTGCCAGCTCACCACCAGGGTACACTGAAGCTTTCTTT.

The CDR3 protein is CSVGGRFQETQYF. The CDR3 DNA is TGCAGCGTCGGGGGACGGTTCCAAGAGACCCAGTACTTC. The chain carries TRBV29-1 and TRBJ2-5; a possible D gene is TRBD2 (6 bases). The CDR3 is 13 residues long. With 6 bases removed from V and 1 base from J, the gap between germline ends came to 12 bases. In germline, CDR1 is SQVTM, CDR2 ANQGSEA.

A word on this clone: The sample contains more than one DNA sequence encoding this CDR3. The gene calls are TRBV5-6 and TRBJ2-7; tentatively, D is TRBD2 (6 bases). Germline loops: CDR1 SGHDT, CDR2 YYEEEE. This CDR3 spans 16 amino acids. Trimming took off 0 bases at V and 9 bases at J, with 22 bases between the two ends. The CDR3 DNA sequence: TGTGCCAGCAGCTTGGTTCAGGCGGGACCAGCGCTGGGGCAGTACTTC. Its protein product is CASSLVQAGPALGQYF.

Only one count was recorded for this clone. The V gene is TRBV13, the J gene TRBJ2-1; 8 bases fit TRBD2. Germline V lookup: CDR1 PRHDT, CDR2 FYEKMQ (reference sequence). This CDR3 is built from 15 residues. The V gene end was trimmed by 5 bases and the J gene end by 5 bases; junction bases not matched to a gene: 8. The DNA for the CDR3 is TGTGCCAGCAGCCCTCGGAAGCGGGGGAACAATGAGCAGTTCTTC. It translates to CASSPRKRGNNEQFF.

The gene calls are TRBV6-1 and TRBJ1-5, with 7 bases fitting TRBD1. V dropped 7 bases and J dropped 5; count of bases not matched to a gene: 8. Germline lookup yields CDR1 MNHNS and CDR2 SASEGT. The CDR3 sequence is 14 residues long. The CDR3 DNA reads as TGTGCCAGCAACGAAGGGGGCCTACATCAGCCCCAGCATTTT. Its protein is CASNEGGLHQPQHF.

In its sample, this clone was seen once. J is TRBJ2-3 and V is TRBV7-9; possibly TRBD2 for D (5 bases). The CDR3 has 16 amino acids. The V end lost 5 bases, the J end lost 1 base, and 16 bases lay between the germline ends. CDR1 is SEHNR and CDR2 is FQNEAQ in the germline V gene (reference sequence). This chain's CDR3 is CASSPDEGSGTDTQYF. CDR3 bases: TGTGCCAGCAGCCCCGATGAGGGCTCGGGCACAGATACGCAGTATTTT.

The chain couples TRBV14 to TRBJ2-4; 7 nucleotides align to TRBD1. This CDR3 region has 15 residues. Germline CDR1 SGHDN, CDR2 FVKESK. V shed 4 bases, J shed 3 bases, and the junction held 6 bases outside the gene matches. DNA of the CDR3: TGTGCCAGCAGCCCGGACAGGCGAGACAAAAACATTCAGTACTTC. Its translation is CASSPDRRDKNIQYF. Based on the CDR3 plus reference TRBV14 and TRBJ2-4, the full variable domain is EAGVTQFPSHSVIEKGQTVTLRCDPISGHDNLYWYRRVMGKEIKFLLHFVKESKQDESGMPNNRFLAERTGGTYSTLKVQPAELEDSGVYFCASSPDRRDKNIQYFGAGTRLSVL.

The chain carries TRBV6-5 and TRBJ2-7; D perhaps matches TRBD2 (6 bases). The V end lost 6 bases, the J end lost 7 bases, and 16 bases lay between the germline ends. Germline CDR1 and CDR2: MNHEY and SVGAGI. CDR3 length: 13 residues. For the CDR3, the DNA is TGTGCCAGCAGCCCGGGACTTTCGTCTGAGCAGTACTTC. Protein product: CASSPGLSSEQYF.

V usage is TRBV6-6 and J usage is TRBJ2-7; D uncertain. CDR3 length: 16 amino acids. V was clipped by 0 bases and J by 0 bases, with 12 bases between them. Germline V lookup: CDR1 MNHNY, CDR2 SVGAGI (reference sequence). CDR3 sequence: CASSYSKPTVSYEQYF. CDR3 in DNA: TGTGCCAGCAGTTACTCAAAACCTACAGTCTCCTACGAGCAGTACTTC.

This sequence joins TRBV7-9 and TRBJ2-7; D is undetermined. With 5 bases removed from V and 7 bases from J, the gap between germline ends came to 12 bases. CDR3 size: 12 residues. Per germline, CDR1 SEHNR and CDR2 FQNEAQ (reference sequence). The CDR3 loop is CASSKGFGEQYF. DNA of the CDR3: TGTGCCAGCAGCAAAGGATTCGGTGAGCAGTACTTC. Variable domain in full (rest from reference TRBV7-9 and TRBJ2-7): DTGVSQNPRHKITKRGQNVTFRCDPISEHNRLYWYRQTLGQGPEFLTYFQNEAQLEKSRLLSDRFSAERPKGSFSTLEIQRTEQGDSAMYLCASSKGFGEQYFGPGTRLTVT.

The chain combines TRBV20-1 with TRBJ2-2; D is unclear. V lost 4 bases to trimming and J lost 6 bases, with 6 bases between them. Germline CDR1 is DFQATT and CDR2 is SNEGSKA (reference sequence). This CDR3 contains 11 residues. Here the CDR3 reads CSATRSGELFF. CDR3 nucleotides: TGCAGTGCTACGAGATCCGGGGAGCTGTTTTTT.

This clone was detected many times. This rearrangement joins TRBV2 to TRBJ1-2, with 11 bases matching TRBD1. There are 13 residues in the CDR3. Germline CDR1 reads SNHLY; CDR2 reads FYNNEI. Trimming took 6 bases from V and 8 from J; bases not matched to a gene: 5. The CDR3 spells CASSEGQGGGYTF. The CDR3 region has the DNA TGTGCCAGCAGCGAGGGACAGGGGGGCGGCTACACCTTC.

This chain connects TRBV5-1 to TRBJ2-7, with D perhaps given as TRBD1 or TRBD2 (5 bases each). The V gene lost 0 bases and the J gene lost 0 bases, with 7 bases spanning the gap. The CDR3 contains 14 residues. Germline V lookup: CDR1 SGHRS, CDR2 YFSETQ. The CDR3 DNA reads as TGCGCCAGCAGCTTGGGGGGGATCTCCTACGAGCAGTACTTC. As protein: CASSLGGISYEQYF.

This sequence joins TRBV2 and TRBJ2-1; 8 bases are shared with TRBD2. Germline assignment: CDR1 SNHLY and CDR2 FYNNEI. J was trimmed by 8 bases and V by 4 bases; bases with no gene match: 7. This CDR3 contains 14 residues. The CDR3 sequence is CASSVSGSFDEQFF. As DNA, the CDR3 is TGTGCCAGCAGTGTGAGCGGGAGCTTCGATGAGCAGTTCTTC.

The V call is TRBV4-1, the J call TRBJ1-1; D is uncertain. Germline values: CDR1 MGHRA, CDR2 YSYEKL. V lost 8 bases and J lost 4, with 11 bases in between. The CDR3 length is 12 residues. CDR3: CASVGGGTEAFF. The CDR3 DNA is TGCGCCAGCGTAGGTGGCGGCACTGAAGCTTTCTTT.

A single count supports this clone. The genes are TRBV5-1 and TRBJ2-3; TRBD2 aligns across 11 bases. V dropped 4 bases and J dropped 3; count of bases not matched to a gene: 7. The CDR3 spans 16 residues. Germline V gene lookup returns CDR1 SGHRS and CDR2 YFSETQ. The chain's CDR3 is CASSTPGLAVTDTQYF. CDR3 DNA sequence: TGCGCCAGCAGCACCCCGGGACTAGCGGTGACAGATACGCAGTATTTT.

The CDR3 sequence is CASSEGGPNSNQPQHF. The CDR3 DNA is TGTGCCAGCAGTGAAGGTGGACCTAATAGCAATCAGCCCCAGCATTTT. This chain links TRBV6-1 with TRBJ1-5; the D is unclear. The CDR3 length is 16 residues. The germline V gene has CDR1 MNHNS and CDR2 SASEGT. The V end was cut by 1 base, the J end by 0 bases, with 10 bases between.

The chain uses TRBV6-4 and TRBJ2-7; perhaps D is TRBD1 or TRBD2 (6 bases each). Germline V gene data show CDR1 as MRHNA and CDR2 as SNTAGT. V dropped 3 bases and J dropped 3 bases, with 15 bases sitting between them. This CDR3 contains 15 residues. The CDR3: CASSEEGGGGYEQYF. The CDR3 DNA reads as TGTGCCAGCAGTGAAGAGGGGGGCGGCGGCTACGAGCAGTACTTC.

The rearrangement links TRBV7-9 to TRBJ1-1; TRBD1 matches 9 bases. CDR1 SEHNR and CDR2 FQNEAQ come from the germline V gene (reference sequence). Trimming removed 4 bases from V and 3 bases from J; junction bases left unmatched: 6. The CDR3 contains 15 residues. This CDR3 reads CASSSRDRADTEAFF. CDR3 nucleotide sequence: TGTGCCAGCAGCTCCCGGGACAGGGCCGACACTGAAGCTTTCTTT.

A single count supports this clone. This chain links TRBV6-5 with TRBJ2-7; D not certain. This CDR3 contains 15 residues. Per the germline V gene, CDR1 is MNHEY and CDR2 is SVGAGI. The germline V and J ends were trimmed by 6 bases and 0 bases, with 15 bases remaining between them. The CDR3 loop reads CASSPLGTASYEQYF. CDR3 DNA: TGTGCCAGCAGCCCCCTCGGCACCGCCTCCTACGAGCAGTACTTC.